The sequence of this T cell receptor (beta chain) was determined in a study of long-term antiretroviral therapy in people with HIV (dated by TCRdb to 2021 to 2024). Some background on the complete study: The earliest samples were collected about a decade before the 2015 WHO recommendation for immediate ART, when ART was typically delayed until CD4 counts fell. No cross-contamination during QIAcube processing was shown when test extractions of a monoclonal T-cell line were performed alongside about 30 polyclonal samples. A total of under 250 cryopreserved PBMC samples were contributed to the cohort by 30 adults with confirmed HIV infection, with samples collected serially over a mean of approximately six years (range 1-12). This retrospective serial study examined whether starting ART and sustained HIV suppression were associated with changes in the composition and diversity of the TRB repertoire in peripheral blood. Of the 30 participants with HIV, some 12 were female.

The investigation overall reported the following: No data were available on ART adherence, viral resistance or therapy changes, limiting inferences about post-ART repertoire changes. HIV repertoires had narrower CDR3 length ranges than controls, and the network structure suggested an antigen-experienced repertoire that shifted only slightly toward naive after ART. Samples dated from the mid-2000s to the late 2010s, and the ART regimens used may be less effective than current ones. The repertoire was dominated across all time points by expanded TRB clones identified before ART initiation, although this dominance was seen to fluctuate and to decrease in many PLHIV after ART. Because cell numbers in pre-ART samples were limited, unsorted PBMC were profiled instead of sorted CD4+ and CD8+ T cells. ART initiation was associated with a significant increase in TRB diversity, but diversity stayed significantly below transplant donor controls even after long-term ART. Owing to limited PBMC availability, only the TCR beta chain was sequenced, without alpha chain pairing.

V and J lose 4 bases and 0 bases, and a span of 13 bases separates them. CDR3 length: 16 amino acids, cysteine to phenylalanine. Solely the CDR3 DNA is kept, with 48 bases framed from the first base. CDR1 is given as SGHTA and CDR2 as FQGNSA, both from the germline V gene. The immunoSEQ hsTCRB v3.0 assay was used at survey level resolution for TRB variable region sequencing. The targeted TRB sequencing depth was roughly 40,000-55,000 T-cell genomes per sample. Pooled TRB libraries were sequenced on an Illumina MiSeq with a v3 150-cycle kit. The paper's data handling went like this. Analysis of repertoires was carried out in R inside a reproducible Nextflow workflow spanning QC, data transformation and analysis. LymphoSeq2, an R package for AIRR-Seq data exploration, was used to implement custom analyses. Four samples yielding fewer than 5000 total TRB sequences were excluded, leaving more than 150 analyzed HIV repertoires. Among the roughly 180 retained HIV repertoires, 59 were collected before ART initiation and 120 to 140 after ART initiation. Each repertoire was downsampled to 5000 TRB nucleotide sequences, and summary statistics were averaged across 100 downsampling iterations. TRB sequences were retained for analysis only if CDR3 regions of at least seven amino acids were present. A Shannon entropy-derived clonality score and the Gini coefficient were used to measure diversity. In repertoire networks, the top 5000 CDR3 amino acid sequences were linked whenever an edit distance of one separated two sequences. Antigen specificity groups and MHC restriction were predicted for TRB CDR3 amino acid sequences with GLIPH2. CDR3 amino acid sequences were matched against VDJdb and McPAS-TCR to flag known CMV, EBV, HIV or tissue antigen associations. Pre-ART, post-ART and control groups were compared with Wilcoxon signed-rank tests and Holm-Bonferroni correction. TCRdb re-hosts the immuneACCESS table, in-frame sequences only. Its copies lack some clones; in the studies checked, an unresolved V gene accounts for under half of them, and the cause for the rest is not known. D and trimming were read from the DNA, whereas the V and J calls and clone size are those reported in that table. In this sample the table shows 20,000 to 30,000 clones, 85% of which occur a single time. The ten largest clonotypes hold approximately 10% of the sample.

To be included, a participant needed at least one PBMC sample from before ART initiation plus at least two post-ART samples. Treatment was received in the United States of America by all participants with HIV. Before DNA extraction, cryopreserved samples of about 0.95-11 million PBMC were thawed and washed. At the time of the earliest PBMC sample, participants with HIV were aged between about 20 and 54 years. PBMC samples were contributed by each participant from 1-4 timepoints before ART initiation and 2-8 timepoints after ART initiation, with a median of 7 samples. Serial HIV viral load, CD4+ T-cell count, ART history and demographic data were obtained for every participant. Using a Qiagen kit on a QIAcube, genomic DNA was extracted from unsorted PBMC, with samples processed in batches of 12. Remarks on this clone: The clone's antigen remains unknown. The record has no base qualities; no much larger clone is one base away.

The sequence joins TRBV7-2 to TRBJ2-1, with TRBD1 perhaps the D gene, on 6 matching bases. This sequence originates from a man aged 35 to 55 with HIV. The sequences come from unsorted PBMCs, collected 2.3 years after starting antiretroviral therapy. The CDR3 here reads CASSSLDSVSYNEQFF. In nucleotide form, the sequence is TGTGCCAGCAGCTCTCTGGACAGTGTCTCCTACAATGAGCAGTTCTTC. Reference TRBV7-2 and TRBJ2-1 genes cover what lies past the CDR3, so the full variable domain is GAGVSQSPSNKVTEKGKDVELRCDPISGHTALYWYRQSLGQGLEFLIYFQGNSAPDKSGLPSDRFSAERTGGSVSTLTIQRTQQEDSAVYLCASSSLDSVSYNEQFFGPGTRLTVL.